The 15 T cell receptor beta chains given below trace back to one sample, sequenced in a study of control samples from healthy donors and cancer patients (dated by TCRdb to the early 2020s). Library creation used the immunoSEQ multiplex PCR assay. As stored in TCRdb, this immuneACCESS dataset retains in-frame rearrangements with V and J assigned. A fraction of the clones does not appear; measured against another copy, unresolved V genes explain less than half of the discrepancy, and the remainder lacks a known reason. The sample table records about 170,000 clones; 70% to 90% of these occur just once. The ten biggest clones cover more than 10% of the sample. The source material was blood. These receptors came from a man aged 30 to 39 in good health.

The CDR3 region has the DNA TGTGCCAGCAGCTTCGGGGGTATCGGGACTGAAGCTTTCTTT. Protein: CASSFGGIGTEAFF. V is TRBV5-8 and J is TRBJ1-1; D might be TRBD1 (5 bases). This CDR3 has 14 amino acids. The germline V gene encodes CDR1 SGHTS and CDR2 YDEGEE. V dropped 2 bases and J dropped 5 bases, with 13 bases sitting between them.

CDR3 loop: CASRGNPGQGARGELFF. The CDR3 DNA is TGTGCCAGCAGGGGCAATCCGGGACAGGGGGCGCGAGGGGAGCTGTTTTTT. The V and J genes are TRBV7-3 and TRBJ2-2; 12 bases match TRBD1. Germline CDR1 SGHTA, CDR2 FQGTGA. There are 17 residues in the CDR3. With 6 bases clipped from V and 8 bases from J, the junction kept 13 bases outside the gene matches. Looking up the rest from reference TRBV7-3 and TRBJ2-2 gives the full variable domain: GAGVSQTPSNKVTEKGKYVELRCDPISGHTALYWYRQSLGQGPEFLIYFQGTGAADDSGLPNDRFFAVRPEGSVSTLKIQRTERGDSAVYLCASRGNPGQGARGELFFGEGSRLTVL.

This sequence joins TRBV5-1 and TRBJ2-7; the match to TRBD1 covers 7 bases. The germline V gene has CDR1 SGHRS and CDR2 YFSETQ. This CDR3 is 13 amino acids long. Trimming removed 3 bases from V and 4 bases from J; junction bases left unmatched: 4. CDR3 nucleotides: TGCGCCAGCAGCTCGGGACAGCTTTACGAGCAGTACTTC. It is translated as CASSSGQLYEQYF.

This clone was seen just once. CDR3: CASSLGRGGGRREKLFF. CDR3 nucleotides: TGTGCCAGCAGCTTAGGACGAGGAGGGGGTCGTCGAGAAAAACTGTTTTTT. The chain couples TRBV7-9 to TRBJ1-4, with a weak D call TRBD1 (6 bases). This CDR3 contains 17 residues. V dropped 1 base and J dropped 8 bases, with 20 bases sitting between them. The germline V gene has CDR1 SEHNR and CDR2 FQNEAQ (reference sequence).

This clone was detected once. The chain joins TRBV11-1 to TRBJ2-5, with D perhaps TRBD1 (6 bases). This CDR3 spans 14 amino acids. CDR1 and CDR2 (germline): SGHAT, FQDESV (reference sequence). Trimming shortened V by 5 bases and J by 5 bases, and 15 bases separated the two germline ends. This CDR3 is CASSHQGLRETQYF. Written as DNA, the CDR3 is TGTGCCAGCAGCCACCAGGGGTTACGGGAGACCCAGTACTTC. The full variable domain, with the rest looked up from reference TRBV11-1 and TRBJ2-5, is EAEVAQSPRYKITEKSQAVAFWCDPISGHATLYWYRQILGQGPELLVQFQDESVVDDSQLPKDRFSAERLKGVDSTLKIQPAELGDSAMYLCASSHQGLRETQYFGPGTRLLVL.

J is TRBJ1-1 and V is TRBV2; 8 positions match TRBD1. The CDR3 is 19 residues long. Trimming removed 5 bases from V and 0 bases from J; junction bases left unmatched: 17. In germline, CDR1 is SNHLY, CDR2 FYNNEI. The CDR3 bases are TGTGCCAGCAGTCTGGGGCCAGGGGGCGCGGCGACCATGAACACTGAAGCTTTCTTT. Protein product: CASSLGPGGAATMNTEAFF.

The chain joins TRBV5-1 to TRBJ1-6, with 8 nucleotides matching TRBD1. The CDR3 is made up of 15 amino acids. Germline V gene data show CDR1 as SGHRS and CDR2 as YFSETQ. V shed 4 bases and J 7 bases; nucleotides not matched to a gene: 7. Here the CDR3 reads CASSTTGGHNSPLHF. The CDR3 DNA sequence: TGCGCCAGCAGCACCACAGGGGGACACAATTCACCCCTCCACTTT.

This rearrangement joins TRBV7-9 to TRBJ1-4; the D is unclear. Between the trimmed V and J ends, which lost 4 bases and 8 bases, there was a span of 17 bases. Germline loops: CDR1 SEHNR, CDR2 FQNEAQ (reference sequence). The CDR3 loop spans 15 amino acids. In DNA form, the CDR3 reads TGTGCCAGCAGCTCCCACCGAACGTTGGTGGAAAAACTGTTTTTT. It is translated as CASSSHRTLVEKLFF.

The gene calls are TRBV29-1 and TRBJ2-5; TRBD2 agrees at 7 bases. The CDR3 is 13 amino acids. V lost 4 bases to trimming and J lost 4 bases; unmatched junction nucleotides: 6. In germline, CDR1 is SQVTM, CDR2 ANQGSEA. The DNA for the CDR3 is TGCAGCGTTGTGCGGGGGAACTTAGAGACCCAGTACTTC. Residues: CSVVRGNLETQYF.

In its sample, this clone was seen once. The chain carries TRBV6-5 and TRBJ2-3; either TRBD1 or TRBD2 may fit D (5 bases each). The V and J ends lost 9 bases and 6 bases respectively, with 13 bases between them. Germline assignment: CDR1 MNHEY and CDR2 SVGAGI. The CDR3 extends over 12 amino acids. The chain's CDR3 is CASEGRSDTQYF. Here the CDR3 DNA reads TGTGCCAGTGAGGGGCGGTCGGATACGCAGTATTTT.

This chain links TRBV7-6 with TRBJ2-1; 9 nucleotides match TRBD2. The CDR3 consists of 15 residues. The V gene end was trimmed by 5 bases and the J gene end by 10 bases; junction bases not matched to a gene: 12. Germline V gene sequence: CDR1 SGHVS, CDR2 FNYEAQ. Here the CDR3 DNA reads TGTGCCAGCAGCCCTAGCGGGGTAGCCGGAGGGGAGCAGTTCTTC. Protein: CASSPSGVAGGEQFF. Using reference TRBV7-6 and TRBJ2-1 for the parts outside the CDR3, the full variable domain is GAGVSQSPRYKVTKRGQDVALRCDPISGHVSLYWYRQALGQGPEFLTYFNYEAQQDKSGLPNDRFSAERPEGSISTLTIQRTEQRDSAMYRCASSPSGVAGGEQFFGPGTRLTVL.

This clone was picked up one time. CDR3: CSVSRDRNVGYTF. CDR3 sequence (DNA): TGCAGCGTTAGCCGGGACAGAAACGTTGGCTACACCTTC. The V gene is TRBV29-1, the J gene TRBJ1-2; 7 bases map to TRBD1. Germline V CDR1 and CDR2: SQVTM, ANQGSEA. This CDR3 spans 13 amino acids. V gave up 5 bases and J gave up 7 bases; unmatched junction bases: 10.

This chain joins TRBV6-5 and TRBJ2-5; D ambiguous. Between the trimmed V and J ends, which lost 0 bases and 9 bases, there was a span of 11 bases. The length of the CDR3 is 13 residues. Per the germline V gene, CDR1 is MNHEY and CDR2 is SVGAGI. The CDR3: CASSYSIGRAQYF. CDR3 sequence (DNA): TGTGCCAGCAGTTACTCGATAGGAAGGGCCCAGTACTTC.

CDR3 bases: TGTGCCAGCAGTTACTCAGGGGCTCTTAATGAAAAACTGTTTTTT. The encoded protein is CASSYSGALNEKLFF. This rearrangement joins TRBV28 to TRBJ1-4; the D gene is possibly TRBD1 (6 bases). The V end lost 4 bases, the J end lost 4 bases, and 13 bases lay between the germline ends. This CDR3 is 15 amino acids long. From germline, CDR1 is MDHEN and CDR2 SYDVKM.

The V and J genes are TRBV5-5 and TRBJ1-1; no firm D call. V shed 3 bases and J shed 8 bases, with 11 bases lying between them. Germline V gene lookup returns CDR1 SGHKS and CDR2 YYEKEE (reference sequence). The CDR3 runs 12 residues. The CDR3 sequence is CASSYLDGEAFF. The CDR3 nucleotides are TGTGCCAGCAGCTACCTGGATGGGGAAGCTTTCTTT.